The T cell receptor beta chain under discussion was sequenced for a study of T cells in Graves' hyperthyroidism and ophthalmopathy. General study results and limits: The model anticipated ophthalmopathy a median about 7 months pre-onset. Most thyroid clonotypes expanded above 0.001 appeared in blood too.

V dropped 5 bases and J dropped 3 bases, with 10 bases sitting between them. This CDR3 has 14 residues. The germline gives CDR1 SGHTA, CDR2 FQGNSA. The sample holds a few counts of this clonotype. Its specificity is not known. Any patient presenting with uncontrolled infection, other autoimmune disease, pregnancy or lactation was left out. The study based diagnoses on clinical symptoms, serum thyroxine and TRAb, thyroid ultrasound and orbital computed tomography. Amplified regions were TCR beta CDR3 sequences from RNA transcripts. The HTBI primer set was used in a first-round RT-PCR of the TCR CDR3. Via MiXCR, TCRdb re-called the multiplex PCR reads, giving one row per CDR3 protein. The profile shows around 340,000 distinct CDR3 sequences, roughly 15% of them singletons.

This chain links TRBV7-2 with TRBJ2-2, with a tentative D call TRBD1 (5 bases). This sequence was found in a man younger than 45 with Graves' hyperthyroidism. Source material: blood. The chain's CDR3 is CASSRIGDTGELFF. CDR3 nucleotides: TGTGCCAGCAGCCGGATAGGGGACACCGGGGAGCTGTTTTTT.